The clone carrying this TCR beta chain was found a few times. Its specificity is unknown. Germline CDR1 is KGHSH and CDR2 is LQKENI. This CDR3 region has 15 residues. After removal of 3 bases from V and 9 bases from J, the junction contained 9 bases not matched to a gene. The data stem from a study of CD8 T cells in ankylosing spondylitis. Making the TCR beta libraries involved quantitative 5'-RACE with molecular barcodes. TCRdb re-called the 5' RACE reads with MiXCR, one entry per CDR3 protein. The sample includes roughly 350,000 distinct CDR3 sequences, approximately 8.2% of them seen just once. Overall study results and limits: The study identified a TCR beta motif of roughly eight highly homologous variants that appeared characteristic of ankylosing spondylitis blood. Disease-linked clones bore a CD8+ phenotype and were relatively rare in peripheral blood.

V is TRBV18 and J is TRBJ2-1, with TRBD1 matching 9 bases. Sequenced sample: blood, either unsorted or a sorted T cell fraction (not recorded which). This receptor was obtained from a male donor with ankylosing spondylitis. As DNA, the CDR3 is TGTGCCAGCTCACCTTCCCGGGACAGGGTTCGTGAGCAGTTCTTC. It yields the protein CASSPSRDRVREQFF.